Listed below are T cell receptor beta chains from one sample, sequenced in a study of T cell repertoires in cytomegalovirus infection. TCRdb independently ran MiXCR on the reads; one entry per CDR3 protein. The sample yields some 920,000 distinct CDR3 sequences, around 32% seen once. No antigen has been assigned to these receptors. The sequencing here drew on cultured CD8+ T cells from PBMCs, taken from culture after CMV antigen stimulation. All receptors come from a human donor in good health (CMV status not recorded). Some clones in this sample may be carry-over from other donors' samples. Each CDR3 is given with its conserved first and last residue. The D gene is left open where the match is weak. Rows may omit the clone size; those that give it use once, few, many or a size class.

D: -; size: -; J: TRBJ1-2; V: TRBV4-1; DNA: TGCGCCAGCAGCCTCACTTCGGACCCGACCGGCTACACCTTC; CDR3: CASSLTSDPTGYTF
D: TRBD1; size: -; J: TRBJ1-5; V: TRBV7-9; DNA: TGTGCCAGCAGCTCCAACAGGGGGCTTAGCTATCAGCCCCAGCATTTT; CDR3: CASSSNRGLSYQPQHF
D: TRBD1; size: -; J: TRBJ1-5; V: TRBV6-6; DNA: TGTGCCAGCAGTTCGGGGGGACAGGGCGGACAGCCCCAGCATTTT; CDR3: CASSSGGQGGQPQHF
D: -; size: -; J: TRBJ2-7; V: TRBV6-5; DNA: TGTGCCAGCAGTTACGGTGTTGGGTTCGGGTACGAGCAGTACTTC; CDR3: CASSYGVGFGYEQYF
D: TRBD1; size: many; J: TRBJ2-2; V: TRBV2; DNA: TGTGCCAGCAGTGCTGACAGGGTCCCGAGCACCGGGGAGCTGTTTTTT; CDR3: CASSADRVPSTGELFF
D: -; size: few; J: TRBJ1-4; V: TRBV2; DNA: TGTGCCAGCAGCGATCCCGGAGTCAATGAAAAACTGTTTTTT; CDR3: CASSDPGVNEKLFF
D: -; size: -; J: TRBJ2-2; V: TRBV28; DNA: TGTGCCAGCAGTGGCCTGACGGGCAGGGATCGCACCGGGGAGCTGTTTTTT; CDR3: CASSGLTGRDRTGELFF
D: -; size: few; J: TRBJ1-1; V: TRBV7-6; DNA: TGTGCCAGCAGCTTACGTGGGGGCGGGTCGGACACTGAAGCTTTCTTT; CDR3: CASSLRGGGSDTEAFF
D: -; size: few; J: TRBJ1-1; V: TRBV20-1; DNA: TGCAGTGCCCCACACCCAGTGCCCTACACTGAAGCTTTCTTT; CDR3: CSAPHPVPYTEAFF
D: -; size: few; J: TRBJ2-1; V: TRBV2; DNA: TGTGCCAGCTTGAGGGGTGCAGGGAGGAATGAGCAGTTCTTC; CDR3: CASLRGAGRNEQFF
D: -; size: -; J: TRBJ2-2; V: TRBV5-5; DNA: TGTGCCAGCAGCTTCCCCGCAGAGGCGAACACCGGGGAGCCGTTTTTT; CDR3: CASSFPAEANTGEPFF
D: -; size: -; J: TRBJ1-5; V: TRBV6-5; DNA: TGTGCCAGCAGTTTGACAGTGGGTCGGGGCAATCAGCCCCAGCATTTT; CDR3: CASSLTVGRGNQPQHF
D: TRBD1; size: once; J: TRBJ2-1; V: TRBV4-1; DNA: TGCGCCAGCAGCCAAGCCGACAGGGGCCCCTACAATGAGCAGTTCTTC; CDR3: CASSQADRGPYNEQFF
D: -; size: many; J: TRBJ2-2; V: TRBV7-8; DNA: TGTGCCAGCAGCTTAGCTTCGGGTGGGAGCGCGAACACCGGGGAGCTGTTTTTT; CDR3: CASSLASGGSANTGELFF
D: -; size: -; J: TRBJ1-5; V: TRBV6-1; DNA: TGTGCCAGCACCCAAATCGGGGGGGGAGGGGAGGGAAATCAGCCCCAGCATTTT; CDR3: CASTQIGGGGEGNQPQHF
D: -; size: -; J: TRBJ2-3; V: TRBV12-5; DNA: TGTGCTAGTGGTTTGACTCCCCTCTCAGATACGCAGTATTTT; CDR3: CASGLTPLSDTQYF
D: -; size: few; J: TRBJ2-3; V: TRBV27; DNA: TGTGCCAGCAGTTTAAGGGCAGACGGAGATACGCAGTATTTT; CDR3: CASSLRADGDTQYF
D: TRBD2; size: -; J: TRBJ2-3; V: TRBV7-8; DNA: TGTGCCAGCAGCCCAGGACTAGCGGGGGCCCCCACAGATACGCAGTATTTT; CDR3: CASSPGLAGAPTDTQYF
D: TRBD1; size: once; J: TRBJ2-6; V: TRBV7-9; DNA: TGTGCCAGCAGCTTAGGAAGAGTGGAACAGGGGGCTCGTGGGGCCAACGTCCTGACTTTC; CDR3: CASSLGRVEQGARGANVLTF
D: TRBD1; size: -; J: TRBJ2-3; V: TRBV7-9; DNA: TGTGCCTGCGCCGGGACAGGGATCTCGGATACGCAGTATTTT; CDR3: CACAGTGISDTQYF
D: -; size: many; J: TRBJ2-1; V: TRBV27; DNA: TGTGCCAGCAGTCCGCGGATTAATGAGCAGTTCTTC; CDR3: CASSPRINEQFF
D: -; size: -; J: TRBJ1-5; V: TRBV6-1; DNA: TGTACCAGCAGCCGGGACTCAAGTCGCAATCAGCCCCAGCATTTT; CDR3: CTSSRDSSRNQPQHF
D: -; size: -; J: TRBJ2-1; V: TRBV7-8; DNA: TGTGCCAGCAGCTTAGAACTGCAGTTGGCTGAGCAGTTCTTC; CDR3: CASSLELQLAEQFF
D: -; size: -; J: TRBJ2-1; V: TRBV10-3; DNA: TGTGCCATCAGAACAGGGCTTAGGAGCTCCTACAATGAGCAGTTCTTC; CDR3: CAIRTGLRSSYNEQFF
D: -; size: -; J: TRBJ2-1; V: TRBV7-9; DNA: TGTGCCAGCAGCGCCCGGTGGGATGAGCAGTTCTTC; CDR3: CASSARWDEQFF
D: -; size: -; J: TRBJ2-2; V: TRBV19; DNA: TGTGCCAGTAGTATAAGCAGGAGGGCGGGGGAGCTGTTTTTT; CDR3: CASSISRRAGELFF
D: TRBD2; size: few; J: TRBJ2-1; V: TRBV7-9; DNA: TGTGCCAGCAGTGCGGGGGGGGCGCCCTACAATGAGCAGTTCTTC; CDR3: CASSAGGAPYNEQFF
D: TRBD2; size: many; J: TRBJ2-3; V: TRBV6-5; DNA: TGTGCCAGCAGTCTATCTAGCGGGGGGAATCGGGGAGATACGCAGTATTTT; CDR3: CASSLSSGGNRGDTQYF
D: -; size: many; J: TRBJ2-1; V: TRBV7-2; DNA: TGTGCCAGCAGCCATAGGGGGGGGCAGAGCCTCTACAATGAGCAGTTCTTC; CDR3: CASSHRGGQSLYNEQFF
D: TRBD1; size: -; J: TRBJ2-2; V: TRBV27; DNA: TGTGCCAGCAGTCCCCTAACAGGGGGCGCGGACACCGGGGAGCTGTTTTTT; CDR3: CASSPLTGGADTGELFF
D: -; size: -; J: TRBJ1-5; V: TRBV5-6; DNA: TGTGCCAGCAGCTTGCCTCTACCGAGCAATCAGCCCCAGCATTTT; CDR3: CASSLPLPSNQPQHF
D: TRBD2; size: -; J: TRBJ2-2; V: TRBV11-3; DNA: TGTGCCAGCAGCTTATGGCCTACTAGCGGGGGGGCCGACACCGGGGAGCTGTTTTTT; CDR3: CASSLWPTSGGADTGELFF
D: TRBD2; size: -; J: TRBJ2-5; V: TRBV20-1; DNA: TGCAGTGCTAGAACGGGGGGGTTTGAGACCCAGTACTTC; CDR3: CSARTGGFETQYF
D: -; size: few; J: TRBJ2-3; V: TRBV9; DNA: TGTGCCAGCAGCCCGGCGGACTGGCTACGTTTTCCAGATACGCAGTATTTT; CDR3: CASSPADWLRFPDTQYF
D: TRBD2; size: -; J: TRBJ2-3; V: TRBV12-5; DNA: TGTGCTAGTGGTTTGGGACCCCGACCGGGGGGTGTGACAGATACGCAGTATTTT; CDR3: CASGLGPRPGGVTDTQYF
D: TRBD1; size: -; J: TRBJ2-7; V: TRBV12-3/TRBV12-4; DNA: TGTGCCAGCAGTTCCGGGTTAGGGACAGGGGGCGACGAGCAGTACTTC; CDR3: CASSSGLGTGGDEQYF
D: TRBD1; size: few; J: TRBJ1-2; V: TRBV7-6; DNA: TGTGCCAGTTTTCTGACAGGGAGCGGCTACACCTTC; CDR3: CASFLTGSGYTF
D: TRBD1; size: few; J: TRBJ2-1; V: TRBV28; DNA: TGTGCCAGCAGGGGGACAGTGGAGGTTAATAAGCAGTTCTTC; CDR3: CASRGTVEVNKQFF
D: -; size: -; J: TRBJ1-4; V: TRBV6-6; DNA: TGTGCCAGCAGTGCTAACCCGACGGCAACTAATGAAAAACTGTTTTTT; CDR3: CASSANPTATNEKLFF
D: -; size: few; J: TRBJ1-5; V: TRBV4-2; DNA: TGTGCCAGCAGCTCTGATCGAACCAATCAGCCCCAGCATTTT; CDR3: CASSSDRTNQPQHF
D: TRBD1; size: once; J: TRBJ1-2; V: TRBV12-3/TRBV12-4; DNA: TGTGCCAGCAGTTTTTCCGGGACAGGGGGATTTTTCTATGGCTACACCTTC; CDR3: CASSFSGTGGFFYGYTF
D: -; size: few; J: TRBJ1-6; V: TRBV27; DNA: TGTGCCAGCAGTTTAAGCGGGACGGCAAATTCACCCCTCCACTTT; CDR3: CASSLSGTANSPLHF
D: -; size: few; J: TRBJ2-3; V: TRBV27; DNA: TGTGCCAGCAGTTTCGCCGGGGGCGATACGCAGTATTTT; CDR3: CASSFAGGDTQYF
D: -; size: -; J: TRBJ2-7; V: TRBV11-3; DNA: TGTGCCAGCAGCTTGTCCGGGACCCCACACGAGCAGTACTTC; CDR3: CASSLSGTPHEQYF
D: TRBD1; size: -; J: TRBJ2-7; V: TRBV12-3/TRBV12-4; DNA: TGTGCCAGCAGTTTTGCGGCGGACAGGGGTGTTTTCACCTACGAGCAGTACTTC; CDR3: CASSFAADRGVFTYEQYF
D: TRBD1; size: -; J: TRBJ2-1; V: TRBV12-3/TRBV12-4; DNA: TGTGCCAGCAGTTCCCCCCCGACAGGGTTCAATGAGCAGTTCTTC; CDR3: CASSSPPTGFNEQFF
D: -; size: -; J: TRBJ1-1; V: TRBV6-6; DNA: TGTGCCAGCAGTTACTCGTTCCAGAACACTGAAGCTTTCTTT; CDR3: CASSYSFQNTEAFF
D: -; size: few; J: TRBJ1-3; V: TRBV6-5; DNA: TGTGCCAGCAGTTACGGACCTTCTCCCGCCTCTGGAAACACCATATATTTT; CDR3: CASSYGPSPASGNTIYF
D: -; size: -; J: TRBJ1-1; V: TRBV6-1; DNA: TGTGCCAGCCGACATTACGAAGCTTTCTTT; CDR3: CASRHYEAFF
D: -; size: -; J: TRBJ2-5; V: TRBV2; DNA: TGTGCCAGCAGTGTAGTATTCGGGGAAGAGACCCAGTACTTC; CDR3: CASSVVFGEETQYF
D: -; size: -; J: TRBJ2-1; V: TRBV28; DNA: TGTGCCAGCTCCATGGGCGGCAATGAGCAGTTCTTC; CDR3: CASSMGGNEQFF
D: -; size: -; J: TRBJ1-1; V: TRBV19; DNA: TGTGCCAGTAGCAGAAAAATGGTTGCCATGAACACTGAAGCTTTCTTT; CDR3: CASSRKMVAMNTEAFF
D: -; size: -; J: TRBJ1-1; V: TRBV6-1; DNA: TGTGCCAGCAGTCCTTTGGGTGGCGGATTTATGAACACTGAAGCTTTCTTT; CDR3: CASSPLGGGFMNTEAFF
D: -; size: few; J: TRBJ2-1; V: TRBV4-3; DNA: TGCGCCAGCAGCCAAGATGGGGGGACGAGCAATGAGCAGTTCTTC; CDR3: CASSQDGGTSNEQFF
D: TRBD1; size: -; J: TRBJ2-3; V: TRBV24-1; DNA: TGTGCCACCAGTGACGTGGACAGGAGCACAGATACGCAGTATTTT; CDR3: CATSDVDRSTDTQYF
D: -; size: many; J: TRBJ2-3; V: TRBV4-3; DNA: TGCGCCAGCAGCCCAGCCGGTTCAGATACGCAGTATTTT; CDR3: CASSPAGSDTQYF
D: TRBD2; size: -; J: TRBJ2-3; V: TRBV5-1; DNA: TGCGCCAGCAGCTTCGGGTGGACTAGCGGGGCCCCCTCGGCAGATACGCAGTATTTT; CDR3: CASSFGWTSGAPSADTQYF